The present T cell receptor (beta chain) was sequenced within a study of cytomegalovirus exposure and HLA in healthy donors. Study-level results: Among TCR beta chains, those listed as cytomegalovirus-associated numbered around 160. Most TCR beta V segments were productive about 87% or about 30% of the time in an earlier analysis. The only immune exposure information that was available was CMV serostatus.

Both 60 Vbeta primers and 13 Jbeta primers went into the PCR. TCRdb keeps only in-frame clones here, not all; method: immunoSEQ multiplex PCR. The sample includes more than 85,000 clones, about 80% of them seen just once. A remark on this clone: What it recognizes is unknown.

Trimming left V 4 bases short and J 5 bases short, with 17 bases between. The CDR3 sequence is 15 residues long. The germline CDR1 and CDR2 sequences are SGHAT and FQNNGV. The sequenced sample consisted of PBMCs. The chain is built from TRBV11-2 and TRBJ2-5; D might be TRBD2 (6 bases). The clonotype originates from a woman in her forties or fifties in good health and CMV-seropositive. The CDR3 here is CASSSTSGRWETQYF. CDR3 coding DNA: TGTGCCAGCAGCTCAACCAGCGGGCGCTGGGAGACCCAGTACTTC.